The present T cell receptor beta chain was sequenced within a study of blood T cell repertoires in COVID-19. Looking at the study overall: The United States, Italy and Spain provided the acute and convalescent COVID-19 samples. Nucleic acid was either cDNA or gDNA, and it came from T cells, B-cell-depleted T cells, or PBMCs.

Original methodology: Nucleated cell counts were estimated from reference gene primer amplification. Sequenced by immunoSEQ multiplex PCR; TCRdb stores in-frame clones only, minus some. The DNA was the basis for D and trimming; V, J and clone size are from that table. Of fewer than 450,000 clones listed, roughly 88% are singletons. Seattle's cohort entered during active infection and was followed longitudinally. This clonotype was obtained from a woman aged 45-65 years with COVID-19, enrolled during active disease. Material: peripheral blood.

The CDR3 loop reads CASSQDLRGGPDEQYF. CDR3 coding DNA: TGCGCCAGCAGCCAAGATTTACGGGGGGGGCCGGACGAGCAGTACTTC. The V and J genes are TRBV4-1 and TRBJ2-7; TRBD2 matches 8 bases. Per the germline V gene, CDR1 is MGHRA and CDR2 is YSYEKL. This CDR3 is built from 16 residues. The junction had 9 bases not matched to a gene; V was cut back by 0 bases and J by 5 bases.